This T cell receptor beta chain was documented in a study of cytomegalovirus exposure and HLA in healthy donors. The table came from immunoSEQ multiplex PCR; TCRdb's copy has only in-frame clones and leaves some out. The sample lists approximately 58,000 clones, roughly 96% occurring once. Study-wide points: Per published reports, the classifier diagnosed cytomegalovirus status with high specificity and sensitivity.

Points on this clone: Its antigen is undetermined.

Germline loops: CDR1 LGHNA, CDR2 YSLEER. The CDR3 length is 16 residues. The V end was cut by 1 base, the J end by 2 bases, with 15 bases between. The sequence came from a woman aged 18-35 years in good health and CMV-seropositive. The chain has TRBV4-3 and TRBJ2-7; a possible D gene is TRBD1 (6 bases). Sequencing input: PBMCs. The CDR3 DNA is TGCGCCAGCAGCCAAGGGCACTCCTCAGGGGCCTACGAGCAGTACTTC. Its translation: CASSQGHSSGAYEQYF.